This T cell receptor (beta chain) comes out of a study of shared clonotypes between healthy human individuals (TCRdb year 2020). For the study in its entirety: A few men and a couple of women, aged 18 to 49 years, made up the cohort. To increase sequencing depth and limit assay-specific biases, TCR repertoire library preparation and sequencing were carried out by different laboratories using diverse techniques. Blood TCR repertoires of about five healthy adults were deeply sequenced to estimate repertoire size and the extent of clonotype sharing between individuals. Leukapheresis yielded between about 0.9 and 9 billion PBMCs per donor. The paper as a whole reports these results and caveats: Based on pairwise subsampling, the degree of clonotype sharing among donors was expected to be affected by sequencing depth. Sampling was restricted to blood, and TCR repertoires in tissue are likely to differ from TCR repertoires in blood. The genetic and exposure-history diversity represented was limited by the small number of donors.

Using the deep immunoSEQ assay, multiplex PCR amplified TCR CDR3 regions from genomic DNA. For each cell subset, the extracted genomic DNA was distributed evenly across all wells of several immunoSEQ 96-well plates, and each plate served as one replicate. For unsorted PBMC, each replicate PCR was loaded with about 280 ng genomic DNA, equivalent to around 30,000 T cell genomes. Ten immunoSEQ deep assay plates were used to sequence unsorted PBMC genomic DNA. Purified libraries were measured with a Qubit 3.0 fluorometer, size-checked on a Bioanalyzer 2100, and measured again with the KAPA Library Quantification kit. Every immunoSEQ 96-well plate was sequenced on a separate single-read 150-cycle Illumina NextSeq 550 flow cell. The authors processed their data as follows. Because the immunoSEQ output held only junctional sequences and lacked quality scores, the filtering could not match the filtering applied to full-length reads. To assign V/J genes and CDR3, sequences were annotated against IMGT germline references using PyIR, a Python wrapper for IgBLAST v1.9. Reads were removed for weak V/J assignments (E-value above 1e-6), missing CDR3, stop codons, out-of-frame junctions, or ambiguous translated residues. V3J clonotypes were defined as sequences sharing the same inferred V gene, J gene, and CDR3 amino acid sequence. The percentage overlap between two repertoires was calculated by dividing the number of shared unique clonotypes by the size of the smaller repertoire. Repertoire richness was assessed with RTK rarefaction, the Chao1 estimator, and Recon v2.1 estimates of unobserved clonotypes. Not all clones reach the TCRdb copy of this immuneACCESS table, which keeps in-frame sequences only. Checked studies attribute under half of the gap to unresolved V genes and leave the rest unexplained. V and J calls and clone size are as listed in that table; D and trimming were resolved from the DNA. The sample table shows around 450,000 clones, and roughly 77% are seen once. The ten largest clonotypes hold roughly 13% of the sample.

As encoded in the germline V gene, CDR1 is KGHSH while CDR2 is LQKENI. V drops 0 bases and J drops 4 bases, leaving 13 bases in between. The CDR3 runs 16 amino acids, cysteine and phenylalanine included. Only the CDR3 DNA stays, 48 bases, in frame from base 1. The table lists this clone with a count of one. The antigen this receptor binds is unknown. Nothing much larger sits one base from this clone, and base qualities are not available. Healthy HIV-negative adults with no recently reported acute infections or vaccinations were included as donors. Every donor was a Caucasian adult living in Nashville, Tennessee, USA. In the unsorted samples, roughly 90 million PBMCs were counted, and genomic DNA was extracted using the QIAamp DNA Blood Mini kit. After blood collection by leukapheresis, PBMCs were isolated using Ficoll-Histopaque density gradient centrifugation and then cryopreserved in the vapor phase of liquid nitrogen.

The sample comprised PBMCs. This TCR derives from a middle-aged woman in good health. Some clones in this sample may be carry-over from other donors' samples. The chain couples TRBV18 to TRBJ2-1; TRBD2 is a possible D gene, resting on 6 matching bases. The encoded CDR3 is CASSPPTGEGYNEQFF. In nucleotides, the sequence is TGTGCCAGCTCACCACCGACGGGAGAGGGTTACAATGAGCAGTTCTTC. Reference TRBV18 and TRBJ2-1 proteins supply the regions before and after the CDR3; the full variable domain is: NAGVMQNPRHLVRRRGQEARLRCSPMKGHSHVYWYRQLPEEGLKFMVYLQKENIIDESGMPKERFSAEFPKEGPSILRIQQVVRGDSAAYFCASSPPTGEGYNEQFFGPGTRLTVL.